The rows below give T cell receptor beta chains drawn from one sample of a study of beta chain features in type 1 diabetes. Measured with immunoSEQ multiplex PCR; TCRdb has only the in-frame clones, and not every one. The sample holds around 44,000 clones, roughly 70% seen once. The sequenced material came from Tregs from blood. The receptors were gathered from a woman younger than 30 with type 1 diabetes. Both conserved end residues are part of each CDR3. The D gene is left open where the match is weak. Size tells how often a clone was seen (once, few, many) or the class of an expanded clone, and some rows leave it out.

>-|TRBJ2-1|14|-|TRBV5-1
CASASGASYNEQFF
TGCGCCAGCGCTTCAGGGGCCAGCTACAATGAGCAGTTCTTC
>-|TRBJ2-7|15|-|TRBV19
CASSPTVVVYSEQYF
TGTGCCAGTAGTCCCACGGTCGTCGTCTACTCCGAGCAGTACTTC
>-|TRBJ1-2|14|TRBD1|TRBV6-1
CASQGTGYDYGYTF
TGTGCCAGCCAAGGGACAGGGTACGACTATGGCTACACCTTC
>-|TRBJ1-4|15|TRBD1|TRBV30
CAWSVGDRNNEKLFF
TGTGCCTGGAGTGTAGGGGACAGGAATAATGAAAAACTGTTTTTT
>-|TRBJ2-2|15|TRBD2|TRBV5-1
CASSLVAGHTGELFF
TGCGCCAGCAGCTTGGTAGCGGGCCACACCGGGGAGCTGTTTTTT
>-|TRBJ2-1|11|TRBD1|TRBV20-1
CSVGQGDEQFF
TGCAGTGTGGGACAGGGGGATGAGCAGTTCTTC
>-|TRBJ2-1|14|-|TRBV14
CASSLPGLPNEQFF
TGTGCCAGCAGCCTACCGGGATTACCCAATGAGCAGTTCTTC
>few|TRBJ1-1|13|TRBD1|TRBV19
CASHQGVNTEAFF
TGTGCCAGTCATCAGGGGGTGAACACTGAAGCTTTCTTT
>-|TRBJ2-7|13|-|TRBV6-6
CASSDAGALEQYF
TGTGCCAGCAGTGATGCGGGGGCCCTCGAGCAGTACTTC
>-|TRBJ1-2|13|-|TRBV5-1
CASTIGSTYGYTF
TGCGCCAGCACCATTGGGAGTACCTATGGCTACACCTTC
>once|TRBJ2-7|13|TRBD1|TRBV6-5
CASRGDRGYEQYF
TGTGCCAGCCGGGGGGACAGGGGGTACGAGCAGTACTTC
>-|TRBJ2-1|14|-|TRBV5-4
CASSYTQGTGEQFF
TGTGCCAGCAGCTACACACAGGGTACGGGTGAGCAGTTCTTC
>-|TRBJ1-2|12|-|TRBV19
CASSQGGYGYTF
TGTGCCAGTTCACAGGGCGGCTATGGCTACACCTTC
>-|TRBJ2-3|11|-|TRBV29-1
CSVANEDTQYF
TGCAGCGTTGCTAATGAAGATACGCAGTATTTT
>-|TRBJ1-5|16|TRBD1|TRBV4-1
CASSPRTGKSNQPQHF
TGCGCCAGCAGCCCGCGGACAGGAAAGTCCAATCAGCCCCAGCATTTT
>few|TRBJ2-1|15|-|TRBV11-2
CASSFLGAQYNEQFF
TGTGCCAGCAGCTTTTTGGGGGCACAGTACAATGAGCAGTTCTTC
>once|TRBJ2-7|14|TRBD2|TRBV4-3
CASSHTGEGYEQYF
TGCGCCAGCAGCCATACCGGGGAGGGCTACGAGCAGTACTTC
>-|TRBJ2-1|14|TRBD1|TRBV29-1
CSLSTGLSYNEQFF
TGCAGTCTTTCGACAGGGCTCTCCTACAATGAGCAGTTCTTC
>-|TRBJ2-2|19|TRBD2|TRBV28
CASSLLPGLAGGLTGELFF
TGTGCCAGCAGTTTACTCCCGGGGCTAGCGGGAGGGCTAACCGGGGAGCTGTTTTTT
>-|TRBJ2-3|14|-|TRBV7-3
CASSLGAGADTQYF
TGTGCCAGCAGCTTAGGGGCAGGGGCAGATACGCAGTATTTT
>-|TRBJ2-3|17|-|TRBV7-9
CASSLAGKGDRTDTQYF
TGTGCCAGCAGCTTAGCGGGGAAGGGGGACCGCACAGATACGCAGTATTTT
>few|TRBJ1-4|13|-|TRBV5-6
CASSLSRGSELFF
TGTGCCAGCAGCCTAAGCCGGGGGTCGGAACTGTTTTTT
>-|TRBJ2-1|12|TRBD1|TRBV29-1
CSAEGQNNEQFF
TGCAGCGCCGAGGGACAGAACAATGAGCAGTTCTTC
>-|TRBJ2-3|16|-|TRBV5-1
CASSQYVAGSTDTQYF
TGCGCCAGCAGCCAGTATGTGGCAGGCTCCACAGATACGCAGTATTTT
>-|TRBJ2-5|14|-|TRBV10-3
CAISDSGLQETQYF
TGTGCCATCAGTGATTCAGGCCTCCAAGAGACCCAGTACTTC
>-|TRBJ2-2|15|-|TRBV10-3
CAIKSASGNTGELFF
TGTGCCATCAAGTCAGCGAGCGGGAACACCGGGGAGCTGTTTTTT
>-|TRBJ2-7|14|-|TRBV7-2
CASSLRGSVYEQYF
TGTGCCAGCAGCCTCCGGGGTAGCGTCTACGAGCAGTACTTC
>once|TRBJ2-7|19|TRBD2|TRBV9
CASSPISFGSGRISYEQYF
TGTGCCAGCAGCCCGATATCTTTTGGCAGCGGGAGGATCTCCTACGAGCAGTACTTC
>-|TRBJ1-5|12|-|TRBV7-2
CASSSVAQPQHF
TGTGCCAGCAGCTCAGTGGCCCAGCCCCAGCATTTT
>few|TRBJ1-6|15|-|TRBV19
CASSEDSGRGVTLHF
TGTGCCAGTAGTGAGGACAGCGGACGGGGGGTCACCCTCCACTTT
>-|TRBJ2-7|13|-|TRBV6-5
CASTDTGGHEQYF
TGTGCCAGCACCGATACGGGGGGCCACGAGCAGTACTTC
>-|TRBJ2-1|18|TRBD1|TRBV29-1
CSVETGGLGTGSLGEQFF
TGCAGCGTGGAAACCGGTGGCTTAGGGACAGGGTCATTAGGTGAGCAGTTCTTC
>few|TRBJ2-1|13|-|TRBV29-1
CSVGGWGYNEQFF
TGCAGCGTGGGAGGATGGGGGTACAATGAGCAGTTCTTC
>few|TRBJ1-1|14|-|TRBV5-4
CASSLVRGDTEAFF
TGTGCCAGCAGCTTGGTCAGGGGAGACACTGAAGCTTTCTTT
>-|TRBJ2-5|15|-|TRBV11-2
CASSLGSADQETQYF
TGTGCCAGCAGCTTAGGGTCGGCGGACCAAGAGACCCAGTACTTC
>-|TRBJ2-5|15|TRBD1|TRBV6-6
CASSLGQAPQETQYF
TGTGCCAGCAGTTTAGGACAGGCACCCCAAGAGACCCAGTACTTC
>-|TRBJ1-1|15|TRBD1|TRBV5-4
CASSLGGGQGSEAFF
TGTGCCAGCAGCTTGGGGGGGGGACAGGGATCTGAAGCTTTCTTT
>-|TRBJ1-1|16|TRBD1|TRBV7-9
CASSPYVQGVVTEAFF
TGTGCCAGCAGCCCTTACGTACAGGGGGTTGTCACTGAAGCTTTCTTT
>-|TRBJ2-5|17|-|TRBV7-8
CASSLARRPRLQETQYF
TGTGCCAGCAGCTTAGCGCGCCGACCCAGACTCCAAGAGACCCAGTACTTC
>-|TRBJ2-3|15|TRBD1|TRBV7-9
CASTKQGALIDTQYF
TGTGCCAGCACGAAACAGGGGGCACTCATAGATACGCAGTATTTT
>-|TRBJ1-1|13|-|TRBV7-2
CASSLARETEAFF
TGTGCCAGCAGCTTAGCCAGGGAAACTGAAGCTTTCTTT
>-|TRBJ2-3|17|TRBD2|TRBV7-2
CASSSLGLAGGTDTQYF
TGTGCCAGCAGCTCCTTGGGGCTAGCGGGAGGTACAGATACGCAGTATTTT
>-|TRBJ1-1|15|-|TRBV5-4
CASSLVSTGNTEAFF
TGTGCCAGCAGCTTGGTGTCGACGGGGAACACTGAAGCTTTCTTT
>-|TRBJ2-4|14|TRBD1|TRBV6-5
CASRTGFDKNIQYF
TGTGCCAGTAGGACAGGGTTTGACAAAAACATTCAGTACTTC
>-|TRBJ2-1|18|TRBD2|TRBV11-3
CASSLDRGLAGAINEQFF
TGTGCCAGCAGCTTAGATCGCGGACTAGCGGGAGCTATTAATGAGCAGTTCTTC
>-|TRBJ2-5|14|-|TRBV11-2
CASSLWGHKETQYF
TGTGCCAGCAGCTTATGGGGACACAAAGAGACCCAGTACTTC
>-|TRBJ2-1|13|-|TRBV18
CASSPTGPNEQFF
TGTGCCAGCTCACCAACAGGACCCAATGAGCAGTTCTTC
>-|TRBJ2-7|14|TRBD1|TRBV10-3
CAIRAGTGVPEQYF
TGTGCCATCAGGGCCGGGACAGGGGTTCCCGAGCAGTACTTC
>-|TRBJ1-1|15|-|TRBV29-1
CSVHGSPRGITEAFF
TGCAGCGTTCATGGATCGCCCCGGGGGATAACTGAAGCTTTCTTT
>-|TRBJ2-1|14|-|TRBV4-1
CASSRRDSRNEQFF
TGCGCCAGCAGCCGGCGGGACAGTCGGAATGAGCAGTTCTTC
>-|TRBJ2-3|15|-|TRBV5-1
CASSLLGAGADTQYF
TGCGCCAGCAGCTTGCTGGGGGCGGGCGCGGATACGCAGTATTTT
>-|TRBJ2-5|13|TRBD1|TRBV5-5
CASRKQGEETQYF
TGTGCCAGCAGAAAACAGGGGGAGGAGACCCAGTACTTC
>-|TRBJ1-2|13|-|TRBV10-3
CAISEAGALGYTF
TGTGCCATCAGTGAGGCGGGGGCGCTTGGCTACACCTTC
>-|TRBJ2-3|15|-|TRBV6-6
CASRSEHRITDTQYF
TGTGCCAGCAGGTCGGAGCATAGAATCACAGATACGCAGTATTTT